This T cell receptor beta chain stems from a study of regulatory T cells in long-lasting Graves disease. CDR3-region Arm-PCR and iRepertoire HTBI primers produced the TCR beta libraries. One entry per CDR3 protein, called by TCRdb with MiXCR from the multiplex PCR reads. The data contain around 400,000 distinct CDR3 sequences, about a quarter of them singletons. The sample's time point: persistent/refractory GD, antithyroid drugs over 5 years with positive TRAb. With RNA extracted from PBMCs as input, the TCR library was made. Nine milliliters of peripheral blood went into EDTA tubes. There are many counts of this clonotype. The CDR3 is made up of 20 amino acids. J gave up 1 base and V 0 bases, and 9 bases lay outside the gene matches. Germline CDR1 is MNHNS and CDR2 is SASEGT.

The material sequenced was peripheral blood mononuclear cells (PBMCs), taken when the disease was refractory, from a patient treated with antithyroid drugs. The rearrangement joins TRBV6-1 to TRBJ2-2; 12 bases line up with TRBD2. This TCR derives from a female donor with Graves disease. CDR3: CASSEAKLAGGPMNTGELFF. The CDR3 DNA follows: TGTGCCAGCAGTGAAGCAAAACTAGCGGGAGGCCCGATGAACACCGGGGAGCTGTTTTTT.